These 7 T cell receptor beta chains originate from one sample sequenced in a study of CD8+ T cells in alopecia areata. TCR sequencing used cDNA made by reverse transcription of extracted RNA. Sequenced by immunoSEQ multiplex PCR; TCRdb stores in-frame clones only, minus some. The sample lists some 240,000 clones; approximately 57% were seen once. Treatment indicated: oral pan-JAK inhibitor, 5-10 mg twice daily. The sample here was CD4+ T cells sorted from blood, taken at week 4, from a patient treated with tofacitinib. These receptor sequences come from a human donor with alopecia areata.

The chain couples TRBV13 to TRBJ1-2; D not certain. Germline V gives CDR1 PRHDT, CDR2 FYEKMQ (reference sequence). This CDR3 region has 14 residues. V lost 5 bases to trimming and J lost 3 bases, with 13 bases between them. For the CDR3, the DNA is TGTGCCAGCAGCGGCGGTTCAGGAGACTATGGCTACACCTTC. This gives the protein CASSGGSGDYGYTF.

The rearrangement uses TRBV15 and TRBJ1-6; no clear D gene. Germline CDR1 LNHNV, CDR2 YYDKDF (reference sequence). Trimming pared 0 bases from V and 7 bases from J, leaving 4 bases between. The CDR3 covers 13 residues. The CDR3 region is CATSRDRNSPLHF. DNA for the CDR3: TGTGCCACCAGCAGAGACAGGAATTCACCCCTCCACTTT. The variable domain in full, with the rest retrieved from reference TRBV15 and TRBJ1-6, is DAMVIQNPRYQVTQFGKPVTLSCSQTLNHNVMYWYQQKSSQAPKLLFHYYDKDFNNEADTPDNFQSRRPNTSFCFLDIRSPGLGDTAMYLCATSRDRNSPLHFGNGTRLTVT.

This clone was seen more than once but under ten times. The V call is TRBV21-1, the J call TRBJ2-7; the table's D call of TRBD1 was not tested on the DNA. TRBV21-1 is deemed a pseudogene. The CDR3 totals 17 residues. The CDR3 loop is CASSKIPGTGFSYEQYF. The CDR3 DNA reads TGTGCCAGCAGTAAAATACCCGGGACAGGTTTTTCCTACGAGCAGTACTTC.

V is TRBV30 and J is TRBJ2-5; no clear D gene. Trimming removed 0 bases from V and 7 bases from J, with 12 bases in between. In germline, CDR1 is GTSNPN, CDR2 SVGIG (reference sequence). The CDR3 has 13 residues. The CDR3 nucleotides are TGTGCCTGGAGTGTACAAGAAGCCGGGACCCAGTACTTC. This sequence encodes CAWSVQEAGTQYF.

The rearrangement uses TRBV4-1 and TRBJ1-1; no firm D call. The length of the CDR3 is 14 residues. Germline CDR1 is MGHRA and CDR2 is YSYEKL. Trimming removed 0 bases from V and 5 bases from J, with 10 bases in between. CDR3: CASSQDEWVTEAFF. The CDR3 DNA follows: TGCGCCAGCAGCCAAGATGAATGGGTTACTGAAGCTTTCTTT.

This chain's CDR3 is CASSDPTLTKNIQYF. For the CDR3, the DNA is TGTGCCAGCAGTGATCCGACACTTACCAAAAACATTCAGTACTTC. The genes are TRBV6-1 and TRBJ2-4; unclear D gene. The V end was cut by 3 bases, the J end by 2 bases, with 11 bases between. CDR3 length: 15 residues. The germline gives CDR1 MNHNS, CDR2 SASEGT.

The V call is TRBV4-2, the J call TRBJ2-7; unclear D gene. The CDR3 has 14 residues. V lost 0 bases and J 3 bases, leaving 9 bases between the germline ends. CDR1 is LGHNA and CDR2 is YNFKEQ in the germline V gene. CDR3 nucleotide sequence: TGTGCCAGCAGCCAAGAGCGATCGGTCTACGAGCAGTACTTC. Translation gives CASSQERSVYEQYF.